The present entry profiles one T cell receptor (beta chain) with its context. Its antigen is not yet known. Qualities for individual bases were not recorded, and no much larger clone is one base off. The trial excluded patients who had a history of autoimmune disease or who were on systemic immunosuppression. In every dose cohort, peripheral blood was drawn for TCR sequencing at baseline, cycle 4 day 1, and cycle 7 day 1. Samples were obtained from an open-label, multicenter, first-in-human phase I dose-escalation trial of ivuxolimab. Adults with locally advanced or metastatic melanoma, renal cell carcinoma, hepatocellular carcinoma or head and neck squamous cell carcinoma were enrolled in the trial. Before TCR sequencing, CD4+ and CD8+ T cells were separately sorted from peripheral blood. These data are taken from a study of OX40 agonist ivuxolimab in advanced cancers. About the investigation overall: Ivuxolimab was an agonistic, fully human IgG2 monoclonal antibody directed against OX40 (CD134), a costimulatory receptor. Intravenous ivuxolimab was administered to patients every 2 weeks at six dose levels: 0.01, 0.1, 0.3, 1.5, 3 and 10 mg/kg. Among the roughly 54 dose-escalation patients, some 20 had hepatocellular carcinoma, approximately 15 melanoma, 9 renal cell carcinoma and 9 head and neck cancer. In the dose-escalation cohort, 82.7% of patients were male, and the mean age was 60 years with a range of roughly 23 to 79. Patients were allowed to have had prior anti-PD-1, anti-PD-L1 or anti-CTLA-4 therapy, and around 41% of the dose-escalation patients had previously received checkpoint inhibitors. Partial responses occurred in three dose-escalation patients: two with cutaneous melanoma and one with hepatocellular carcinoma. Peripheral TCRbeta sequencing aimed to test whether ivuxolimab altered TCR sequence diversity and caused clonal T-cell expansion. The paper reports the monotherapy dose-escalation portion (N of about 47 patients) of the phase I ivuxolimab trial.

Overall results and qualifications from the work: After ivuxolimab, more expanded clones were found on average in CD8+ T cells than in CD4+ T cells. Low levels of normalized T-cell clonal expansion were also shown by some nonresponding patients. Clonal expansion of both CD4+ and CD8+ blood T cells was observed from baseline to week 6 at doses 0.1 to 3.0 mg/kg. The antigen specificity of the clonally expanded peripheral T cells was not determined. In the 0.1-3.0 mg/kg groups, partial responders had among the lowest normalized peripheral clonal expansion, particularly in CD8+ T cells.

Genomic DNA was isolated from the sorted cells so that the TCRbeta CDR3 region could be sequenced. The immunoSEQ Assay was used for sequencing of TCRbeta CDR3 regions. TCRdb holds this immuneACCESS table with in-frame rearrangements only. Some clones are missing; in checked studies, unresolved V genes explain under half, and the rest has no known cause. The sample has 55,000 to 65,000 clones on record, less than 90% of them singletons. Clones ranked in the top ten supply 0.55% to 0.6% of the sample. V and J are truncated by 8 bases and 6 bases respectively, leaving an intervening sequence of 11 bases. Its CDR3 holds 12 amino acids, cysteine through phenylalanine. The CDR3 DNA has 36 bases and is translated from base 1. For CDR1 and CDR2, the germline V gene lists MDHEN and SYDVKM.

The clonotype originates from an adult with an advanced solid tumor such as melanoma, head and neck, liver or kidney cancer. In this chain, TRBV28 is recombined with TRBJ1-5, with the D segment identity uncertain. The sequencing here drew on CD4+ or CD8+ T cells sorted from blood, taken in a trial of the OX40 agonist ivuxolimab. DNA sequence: TGTGCCAGCTCGGCGATGGCTCAGCCCCAGCATTTT. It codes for CASSAMAQPQHF.